This note documents a single T cell receptor beta chain sequence. The sample originates from a study of cytomegalovirus exposure and HLA in healthy donors. The wider study: As released early, the data held 80 million to 90 million unique TCRs from HLA-typed donors.

This CDR3 spans 19 amino acids. The J segment lost 2 bases and the V segment lost 0 bases, leaving 9 bases of the junction unmatched. Germline CDR1 reads SGHRS; CDR2 reads YFSETQ. PCR amplification relied on 60 Vbeta primers (plus 13 Jbeta primers). Sequencing used immunoSEQ multiplex PCR; TCRdb keeps in-frame clones, though not all of them. This sample has under 200,000 clones, with around 82% found just once. Input material: PBMCs. This receptor was obtained from a boy younger than 10 in good health and CMV-seronegative. This chain links TRBV5-1 with TRBJ2-2, with 11 bases matching TRBD2. The CDR3 protein is CASSLGLAGYGVNTGELFF. The CDR3 region has the DNA TGCGCCAGCAGCTTGGGACTAGCGGGATACGGGGTTAACACCGGGGAGCTGTTTTTT.